The clone carrying this TCR beta chain was found many times. Its cognate antigen is unknown. The data stem from a study of response to subunit inactivated influenza vaccine. General study findings and limits: There was a suggestion from the authors that each seasonal influenza vaccination recruits few new T cells.

TCRdb analysed the RT-PCR reads with MiXCR anew, one entry per CDR3 protein. Of about 300,000 distinct CDR3 sequences detected, 22% appear once; the ten largest clones hold 9% to 12%. CDR1 is SGHRS, CDR2 YFSETQ, per germline. The CDR3 consists of 15 residues. V was trimmed by 0 bases and J by 0 bases, leaving 7 bases between them. The sequencing here drew on PBMCs from blood, taken approximately 20 months after vaccination. This clonotype was obtained from a man aged 50-75 years who received an inactivated influenza vaccine. The chain employs TRBV5-1 and TRBJ1-3; TRBD1 is a possible D gene (5 bases). CDR3 nucleotides: TGCGCCAGCAGCTTGGAGGGGAACTCTGGAAACACCATATATTTT. Its protein is CASSLEGNSGNTIYF. The complete variable domain, with remaining parts taken from reference TRBV5-1 and TRBJ1-3, reads KAGVTQTPRYLIKTRGQQVTLSCSPISGHRSVSWYQQTPGQGLQFLFEYFSETQRNKGNFPGRFSGRQFSNSRSEMNVSTLELGDSALYLCASSLEGNSGNTIYFGEGSWLTVV.